What follows are 31 T cell receptor beta chains derived from one specimen sequenced in a study of preoperative IRX-2 immunotherapy in early breast cancer. As to treatment: preoperative locoregional IRX-2 cytokine immunotherapy. Only in-frame clones appear in the TCRdb table, and some are missing; sequencing was by immunoSEQ multiplex PCR. Of over 30,000 clones detected, about nine tenths appear once; the ten largest clones hold roughly 1.5%. Source: tumor tissue, taken after IRX-2 immunotherapy. The receptors shown here come from a human donor with breast cancer.

This clone was recorded only once. This sequence joins TRBV12-5 and TRBJ2-7; D could derive from TRBD1 or TRBD2 (5 bases each). The CDR3 is 13 amino acids. Germline V CDR1 and CDR2: LGHNT, FRNRAP. Here the CDR3 DNA reads TGTGCCAGCGGACACCATGGGCCCTACGAGCAGTACTTC. It encodes CASGHHGPYEQYF.

The chain links TRBV19 to TRBJ2-7, with 7 bases fitting TRBD2. With 4 bases clipped from V and 7 bases from J, the junction kept 7 bases outside the gene matches. Germline-derived CDR1 and CDR2 are LNHDA and SQIVND (reference sequence). This CDR3 spans 13 amino acids. The CDR3 loop reads CASSTPGGEEQYF. CDR3 bases: TGTGCCAGTAGTACCCCGGGGGGTGAAGAGCAGTACTTC.

The chain employs TRBV18 and TRBJ2-2; TRBD2 might be the D (5 bases). Trimming took 5 bases from V and 1 from J, leaving 11 bases between them. The V gene's germline CDR1 is KGHSH and CDR2 LQKENI. The CDR3 is made up of 15 amino acids. CDR3 protein: CASSSIGMNTGELFF. CDR3 nucleotide sequence: TGTGCCAGCTCATCGATCGGGATGAACACCGGGGAGCTGTTTTTT.

The rearrangement uses TRBV7-6 and TRBJ1-5, with D possibly being TRBD1 (6 bases). This CDR3 has 14 amino acids. The V end was cut by 5 bases, the J end by 7 bases, with 15 bases between. Germline V gene lookup returns CDR1 SGHVS and CDR2 FNYEAQ. The CDR3 loop is CASSPTHRAQPQHF. CDR3 sequence (DNA): TGTGCCAGCAGCCCCACCCACAGGGCCCAGCCCCAGCATTTT.

This clone was found once. The rearrangement joins TRBV19 to TRBJ1-1, with D perhaps TRBD1 (5 bases). The ends were cut back, 9 bases at V and 6 bases at J, with 20 bases in the middle. The CDR3 is made up of 14 amino acids. Germline V lookup: CDR1 LNHDA, CDR2 SQIVND (reference sequence). CDR3 sequence: CASQSWGGNSEAFF. For the CDR3, the DNA is TGTGCCAGCCAATCATGGGGGGGAAATTCTGAAGCTTTCTTT.

The CDR3 here is CASSRNRGGYTEAFF. The CDR3 DNA sequence: TGTGCCAGCAGCCGAAACAGGGGTGGATACACTGAAGCTTTCTTT. The chain is built from TRBV7-5 and TRBJ1-1; TRBD1 was called by the table and not checked on the DNA. TRBV7-5 is described as a pseudogene. This CDR3 spans 15 amino acids.

The rearrangement joins TRBV6-8 to TRBJ2-2; TRBD2 aligns across 8 bases. The V gene's germline CDR1 is MNHGY and CDR2 SAAAGT. V dropped 0 bases and J dropped 6; count of bases not matched to a gene: 9. There are 17 residues in the CDR3. The CDR3 region has the DNA TGTGCCAGCAGTTACTCGAGCCCTAGCGGGTATGCCGGGGAGCTGTTTTTT. Its translation: CASSYSSPSGYAGELFF.

The rearrangement uses TRBV6-7 and TRBJ1-2; D ambiguous. TRBV6-7 is reported as an ORF; its role is uncertain. Trimming shortened V by 0 bases and J by 4 bases, and 3 bases separated the two germline ends. This CDR3 comprises 12 residues. CDR3 coding DNA: TGTGCCAGCAGTTACTCTGGCTATGGCTACACCTTC. This gives the protein CASSYSGYGYTF.

V usage is TRBV6-8 and J usage is TRBJ2-5, with a weak D call TRBD2 (5 bases). Germline V gives CDR1 MNHGY, CDR2 SAAAGT. Trimming removed 0 bases from V and 5 bases from J, with 16 bases in between. The CDR3 totals 16 residues. The DNA for the CDR3 is TGTGCCAGCAGTTACTCGAGCGGTTTTTCCATGGAGACCCAGTACTTC. This translates into CASSYSSGFSMETQYF.

As for this clone: The junction departs from the called germline gene at one end, perhaps through a read error. CDR3 bases: TGTGCCAACAGTCTAGACAGGGGGGTGACCCAGTACTTC. It encodes CANSLDRGVTQYF. The genes are TRBV27 and TRBJ2-5, with TRBD1 identical over 9 bases. Germline CDR1 and CDR2: MNHEY and SMNVEV (reference sequence). The CDR3 loop spans 13 amino acids.

This chain joins TRBV6-8 and TRBJ2-1; weak D call: TRBD1 (6 bases). Trimming took 4 bases from V and 3 from J, leaving 10 bases between them. The CDR3 is 14 residues long. Germline assignment: CDR1 MNHGY and CDR2 SAAAGT. For the CDR3, the DNA is TGTGCCAGCAGTTTCCGGGACAACTACAATGAGCAGTTCTTC. Protein product: CASSFRDNYNEQFF.

The chain links TRBV15 to TRBJ1-1; possibly TRBD1 for D (6 bases). CDR1 and CDR2 (germline): LNHNV, YYDKDF (reference sequence). Deletions cut 6 bases from V and 4 bases from J, with 15 bases between. This CDR3 contains 14 residues. The CDR3 is CATSRTGFGTEAFF. The CDR3 nucleotides read TGTGCCACCAGTAGAACAGGGTTCGGCACTGAAGCTTTCTTT.

The rearrangement joins TRBV29-1 to TRBJ1-2; 7 bases match TRBD1. Trimming at V came to 2 bases and at J to 2 bases, leaving 2 bases not matched to a gene. CDR1 is SQVTM and CDR2 is ANQGSEA in the germline V gene. This CDR3 region has 13 residues. This CDR3 is CSVEKGANYGYTF. The CDR3 region has the DNA TGCAGCGTTGAAAAGGGGGCGAACTATGGCTACACCTTC. The variable domain in full, with the rest retrieved from reference TRBV29-1 and TRBJ1-2, is SAVISQKPSRDICQRGTSLTIQCQVDSQVTMMFWYRQQPGQSLTLIATANQGSEATYESGFVIDKFPISRPNLTFSTLTVSNMSPEDSSIYLCSVEKGANYGYTFGSGTRLTVV.

The chain carries TRBV11-3 and TRBJ1-2; 7 nucleotides match TRBD1. V shed 5 bases and J 5 bases; nucleotides not matched to a gene: 8. This CDR3 is built from 14 residues. In germline, CDR1 is SGHNT, CDR2 YENEEA. CDR3 sequence (DNA): TGTGCCAGCAGCGGAGGAGGGGGCACTTATGGCTACACCTTC. Translation: CASSGGGGTYGYTF.

The chain is built from TRBV5-1 and TRBJ1-2, with D uncertain. CDR3 length: 14 residues. V gave up 0 bases and J gave up 0 bases, with 6 bases separating them. CDR1 and CDR2 from the germline V gene are SGHRS and YFSETQ. The CDR3 is CASSLENANYGYTF. The CDR3 region has the DNA TGCGCCAGCAGCTTGGAGAATGCTAACTATGGCTACACCTTC.

The chain joins TRBV7-6 to TRBJ1-1; 10 nucleotides agree with TRBD1. V lost 7 bases and J lost 3; bases outside the gene matches: 5. The CDR3 is 14 residues long. Germline CDR1 SGHVS, CDR2 FNYEAQ. The CDR3 region has the DNA TGTGCCAGCAAGACAGGGGGCTTCGACACTGAAGCTTTCTTT. This codes for CASKTGGFDTEAFF.

The chain couples TRBV28 to TRBJ1-1; maybe TRBD1 (6 bases). This CDR3 contains 14 residues. CDR1 and CDR2 from the germline V gene are MDHEN and SYDVKM. V lost 6 bases and J 0 bases, leaving 11 bases between the germline ends. The CDR3 nucleotides are TGTGCCAGCAGCTACAGGGAGGTGAACACTGAAGCTTTCTTT. Protein: CASSYREVNTEAFF.

The rearrangement uses TRBV6-8 and TRBJ1-1, with 9 positions matching TRBD1. The CDR3 contains 13 residues. V was pared by 6 bases and J by 8 bases, with 7 bases of the junction left unmatched. Germline V gene sequence: CDR1 MNHGY, CDR2 SAAAGT. CDR3 DNA: TGTGCCAGCAGAACTCCGGGACAGGGCGAAGCTTTCTTT. Translating it yields CASRTPGQGEAFF.

The chain links TRBV22-1 to TRBJ2-1; whether TRBD1, the table's D call, matches the DNA was not checked. TRBV22-1 is noted as a pseudogene. This CDR3 comprises 17 residues. The DNA of the CDR3 is TGTGCCAGCAGCGTACCGGTTGAGGACAGGGCCCGTAATGAGCAGTTCTTC. The encoded protein is CASSVPVEDRARNEQFF.

The V call is TRBV19, the J call TRBJ1-4; 8 bases map to TRBD1. V was clipped by 6 bases and J by 4 bases; unmatched bases: 7. CDR3 length: 15 residues. Germline V lookup: CDR1 LNHDA, CDR2 SQIVND (reference sequence). CDR3 DNA: TGTGCCAGTAGCCCTGGACAGGGTTTTAATGAAAAACTGTTTTTT. Its translation: CASSPGQGFNEKLFF. Complete variable domain (other parts from reference TRBV19 and TRBJ1-4): DGGITQSPKYLFRKEGQNVTLSCEQNLNHDAMYWYRQDPGQGLRLIYYSQIVNDFQKGDIAEGYSVSREKKESFPLTVTSAQKNPTAFYLCASSPGQGFNEKLFFGSGTQLSVL.

The J gene is TRBJ2-1, the V gene TRBV12-5, with D uncertain. V lost 0 bases, J lost 7 bases, and 4 bases lay in between. This CDR3 comprises 12 residues. Germline CDR1 and CDR2: LGHNT and FRNRAP. The CDR3 nucleotides read TGTGCTAGTGGTTTGGTACATAATGAGCAGTTCTTC. Protein sequence: CASGLVHNEQFF.

The chain employs TRBV11-3 and TRBJ2-3; 7 bases are a match to TRBD2. V dropped 3 bases and J dropped 5; count of bases not matched to a gene: 5. The CDR3 covers 14 residues. Looked up from germline, CDR1 is SGHNT and CDR2 is YENEEA. The CDR3: CASSLGGRGDTQYF. The CDR3 bases are TGTGCCAGCAGCTTGGGGGGGAGGGGAGATACGCAGTATTTT.

This clone was detected once. At one boundary the junction diverges from the germline segment, which might be a read error. J is TRBJ1-2 and V is TRBV6-8; D not resolved. The CDR3 has 13 residues. Germline CDR1 MNHGY, CDR2 SAAAGT. DNA of the CDR3: TGTGCCAGCAGCCCGACCTACGCTGGTGGCTACATCTTC. Translated, it gives CASSPTYAGGYIF.

This clone was recorded only once. The CDR3 here is CASIPTEYSNQPQHF. The CDR3 DNA is TGTGCCAGCATCCCGACGGAATATAGCAATCAGCCCCAGCATTTT. The chain couples TRBV6-8 to TRBJ1-5; D remains ambiguous. Germline V gives CDR1 MNHGY, CDR2 SAAAGT. V lost 7 bases and J 0 bases, leaving 13 bases between the germline ends. The CDR3 has 15 amino acids.

V is TRBV6-8 and J is TRBJ2-1; 10 positions match TRBD1. The CDR3 covers 15 residues. Germline V gene data show CDR1 as MNHGY and CDR2 as SAAAGT. The trim removed 8 bases at V and 1 base at J, leaving 5 bases unmatched. DNA of the CDR3: TGTGCCAGCCAACTGGGACAGGGGTCCTACAATGAGCAGTTCTTC. Encoded protein: CASQLGQGSYNEQFF.

The gene calls are TRBV6-8 and TRBJ1-5, with no clear D. This CDR3 region has 15 residues. CDR1 is MNHGY and CDR2 is SAAAGT in the germline V gene. V gave up 0 bases and J gave up 1 base, with 7 bases separating them. The CDR3 loop reads CASSYSSWSNQPQHF. DNA of the CDR3: TGTGCCAGCAGTTACTCTTCTTGGAGCAATCAGCCCCAGCATTTT.

The chain employs TRBV19 and TRBJ2-3; 12 bases line up with TRBD2. Germline lookup yields CDR1 LNHDA and CDR2 SQIVND (reference sequence). V lost 6 bases, J lost 4 bases, and 8 bases stayed unmatched. The CDR3 covers 16 residues. In nucleotides, the CDR3 is TGTGCCAGTAGCCCCCCACTAGCGGGGGGCCCAGATACGCAGTATTTT. Encoded protein: CASSPPLAGGPDTQYF.

V and J are TRBV11-3 and TRBJ2-1; perhaps TRBD2 as D (7 bases). CDR1 is SGHNT, CDR2 YENEEA, per germline. This CDR3 is built from 16 residues. Trimming shortened V by 5 bases and J by 4 bases, and 18 bases separated the two germline ends. CDR3 in amino acids: CASSPGGPIVYNEQFF. CDR3 bases: TGTGCCAGCAGCCCGGGGGGCCCGATAGTTTACAATGAGCAGTTCTTC.

The chain recombines TRBV10-2 with TRBJ2-7; 8 bases agree with TRBD2. The J segment lost 0 bases and the V segment lost 0 bases, leaving 10 bases of the junction unmatched. The length of the CDR3 is 18 residues. CDR1 and CDR2 (germline): WSHSY, SAAADI. The DNA of the CDR3 is TGCGCCAGCAGTGAGTCGGTGACGGGGGGGAAAAGCTCCTACGAGCAGTACGTC. Its translation: CASSESVTGGKSSYEQYV.

The V and J genes are TRBV7-4 and TRBJ2-1; 11 nucleotides match TRBD2. Germline V gene sequence: CDR1 SGHVT, CDR2 SQSDAQ. J lost 7 bases, V lost 3 bases, and 5 bases had no gene match. The CDR3 contains 15 residues. The CDR3 is CASSFGTSGLNEQFF. CDR3 coding DNA: TGTGCCAGCAGCTTCGGGACTAGCGGACTAAATGAGCAGTTCTTC.

The chain employs TRBV7-6 and TRBJ1-5; TRBD1 is a possible D gene (6 bases). Germline CDR1 SGHVS, CDR2 FNYEAQ. V lost 2 bases and J 4 bases, leaving 9 bases between the germline ends. CDR3 size: 14 residues. CDR3: CASSLQGTNQPQHF. CDR3 coding DNA: TGTGCCAGCAGCTTACAGGGGACTAATCAGCCCCAGCATTTT.